A selection of T cell receptor beta chains follows, all from one sample in a study of cytotoxic CD8 clonotypes in ibrutinib-treated CLL. Clones were read by immunoSEQ multiplex PCR, and TCRdb kept only the in-frame ones, dropping some. Among about 130,000 clones, 70% to 80% were seen once, and the ten largest hold around 13%. Sequencing was performed on PBMCs, taken after 12 months of ibrutinib treatment. These receptors all come from a human donor with chronic lymphocytic leukemia. Each CDR3 is given with its conserved first and last residue. Fields, in order: J gene, D gene, clone size, V gene, CDR3 DNA, CDR3 protein. D genes are given only for firm matches. For some rows the clone size is stated as once, few or many, or as a class when expanded; others skip it.

j_gene: TRBJ1-6; d_gene: -; abundance: once; v_gene: TRBV2; CDR3nt: TGTGCCAGCAGTGGGTTCTTCGGCAGGACAAGCTCCTATAATTCACCCCTCCACTTT; CDR3aa: CASSGFFGRTSSYNSPLHF
j_gene: TRBJ1-6; d_gene: -; abundance: once; v_gene: TRBV4-3; CDR3nt: TGCGCCAGCAGCCAACAGGAGAATTCACCCCTCCACTTT; CDR3aa: CASSQQENSPLHF
j_gene: TRBJ1-4; d_gene: -; abundance: -; v_gene: TRBV5-6; CDR3nt: TGTGCCAGCAGCTGGGGCGGGGGGCTGGATGAAAAACTGTTTTTT; CDR3aa: CASSWGGGLDEKLFF
j_gene: TRBJ2-5; d_gene: TRBD2; abundance: -; v_gene: TRBV9; CDR3nt: TGTGCCAGCAGTGCGGGGCTAGCGGGAGTTGGGACCCAGTACTTC; CDR3aa: CASSAGLAGVGTQYF
j_gene: TRBJ2-1; d_gene: TRBD2; abundance: -; v_gene: TRBV30; CDR3nt: TGTGCCTGGAGTGTACAGACTAGCGGGTTTGGGCAGTTCTTC; CDR3aa: CAWSVQTSGFGQFF
j_gene: TRBJ2-3; d_gene: -; abundance: -; v_gene: TRBV7-2; CDR3nt: TGTGCCAGCAGCTTAGCTGGCGGGGGCGAATATACGCAGTATTTT; CDR3aa: CASSLAGGGEYTQYF
j_gene: TRBJ2-4; d_gene: -; abundance: -; v_gene: TRBV11-2; CDR3nt: TGTGCCAGCAGCTTAGGGTCAGGGGACATTCAGTACTTC; CDR3aa: CASSLGSGDIQYF
j_gene: TRBJ1-4; d_gene: -; abundance: -; v_gene: TRBV6-6; CDR3nt: TGTGCCAGCTCTGGGGGGGCGGATGAAAAACTGTTTTTT; CDR3aa: CASSGGADEKLFF
j_gene: TRBJ2-5; d_gene: -; abundance: -; v_gene: TRBV7-9; CDR3nt: TGTGCCAGCAGCTTCCCCTTCAGGGGGGAGAACCAAGAGACCCAGTACTTC; CDR3aa: CASSFPFRGENQETQYF
j_gene: TRBJ2-5; d_gene: TRBD2; abundance: once; v_gene: TRBV2; CDR3nt: TGTGCCAGCAGGGGGACTAGCGGGGCGAAGTACCAAGAGACCCAGTACTTC; CDR3aa: CASRGTSGAKYQETQYF
j_gene: TRBJ2-7; d_gene: -; abundance: few; v_gene: TRBV9; CDR3nt: TGTGCCAGCAGCGAAGGGGGGAGCGAGCAGTACTTC; CDR3aa: CASSEGGSEQYF
j_gene: TRBJ1-4; d_gene: -; abundance: -; v_gene: TRBV4-3; CDR3nt: TGCGCCAGCAGCCGTTCGTGGGGCTCCGAAAAACTGTTTTTT; CDR3aa: CASSRSWGSEKLFF
j_gene: TRBJ2-5; d_gene: -; abundance: -; v_gene: TRBV6-6; CDR3nt: TGTGCCAGCAGTTCCGCAGGAGAGACCCAGTACTTC; CDR3aa: CASSSAGETQYF
j_gene: TRBJ2-3; d_gene: TRBD1; abundance: few; v_gene: TRBV28; CDR3nt: TGTGCCAGCAGGAGGGACAGATACCAGAGCACAGATACGCAGTATTTT; CDR3aa: CASRRDRYQSTDTQYF
j_gene: TRBJ1-2; d_gene: TRBD1; abundance: -; v_gene: TRBV9; CDR3nt: TGTGCCAGCAGTCACAGACAGGGGGCCATTAATGGCTACACCTTC; CDR3aa: CASSHRQGAINGYTF
j_gene: TRBJ2-7; d_gene: -; abundance: -; v_gene: TRBV29-1; CDR3nt: TGCAGCGTTACCCGACAGGATTTCTACGAGCAGTACTTC; CDR3aa: CSVTRQDFYEQYF
j_gene: TRBJ2-1; d_gene: TRBD2; abundance: -; v_gene: TRBV19; CDR3nt: TGTGCCAGTAGTATAGGGCTAGCGGGAGGAAGGGTCTTC; CDR3aa: CASSIGLAGGRVF
j_gene: TRBJ2-1; d_gene: TRBD2; abundance: -; v_gene: TRBV7-2; CDR3nt: TGTGCCAGCAGCACCCCGGGGGGACTCAACAATGAGCAGTTCTTC; CDR3aa: CASSTPGGLNNEQFF
j_gene: TRBJ1-5; d_gene: -; abundance: few; v_gene: TRBV9; CDR3nt: TGTGCCAGCAGCGTAGCGGGGTCGGGTCAGCCCCAGCATTTT; CDR3aa: CASSVAGSGQPQHF
j_gene: TRBJ2-1; d_gene: -; abundance: -; v_gene: TRBV13; CDR3nt: TGTGCCAGCAGCTCCGGACAGATAGGATACAATGAGCAGTTCTTC; CDR3aa: CASSSGQIGYNEQFF
j_gene: TRBJ2-7; d_gene: -; abundance: -; v_gene: TRBV5-1; CDR3nt: TGCGCCAGCAGCCCTTATGGGTACGAGCAGTACTTC; CDR3aa: CASSPYGYEQYF
j_gene: TRBJ2-7; d_gene: -; abundance: -; v_gene: TRBV5-4; CDR3nt: TGTGCCAGCAGAAACCCCGGGGGCCAGTCCTACGAGCAGTACTTC; CDR3aa: CASRNPGGQSYEQYF
j_gene: TRBJ2-7; d_gene: -; abundance: -; v_gene: TRBV20-1; CDR3nt: TGCAGTGCTAGTACTGCCTACGAGCAGTACTTC; CDR3aa: CSASTAYEQYF
j_gene: TRBJ1-4; d_gene: TRBD1; abundance: -; v_gene: TRBV6-5; CDR3nt: TGTGCCAGCAGGATGACGGGACAGGGGTTTGGAAAACTGTTTTTT; CDR3aa: CASRMTGQGFGKLFF
j_gene: TRBJ1-1; d_gene: -; abundance: -; v_gene: TRBV4-3; CDR3nt: TGCGCCAGCAGCCAATCCTGGCAAAACACTGAAGCTTTCTTT; CDR3aa: CASSQSWQNTEAFF
j_gene: TRBJ2-1; d_gene: TRBD2; abundance: -; v_gene: TRBV5-1; CDR3nt: TGCGCCAGCAGCATATGGCCGAGGGCGGGAGGGCCGAGTCAGACCTACAATGAGCAGTTCTTC; CDR3aa: CASSIWPRAGGPSQTYNEQFF
j_gene: TRBJ2-1; d_gene: TRBD2; abundance: -; v_gene: TRBV27; CDR3nt: TGTGCCAGCAGAGCCGGGACTAGGTCCTACAATGAGCAGTTCTTC; CDR3aa: CASRAGTRSYNEQFF
j_gene: TRBJ2-7; d_gene: -; abundance: -; v_gene: TRBV4-3; CDR3nt: TGCGCCAGCAGCCAAGGATTGGCGGGCCGGTTCTACGAGCAGTACTTC; CDR3aa: CASSQGLAGRFYEQYF
j_gene: TRBJ2-7; d_gene: -; abundance: -; v_gene: TRBV4-3; CDR3nt: TGCGCCAGCAGCCAAGATCGGGTAGGGTACGAGCAGTACTTC; CDR3aa: CASSQDRVGYEQYF
j_gene: TRBJ1-2; d_gene: -; abundance: -; v_gene: TRBV7-2; CDR3nt: TGTGCCAGCAGCAACAGGAACGAAGGCTACACCTTC; CDR3aa: CASSNRNEGYTF
j_gene: TRBJ1-2; d_gene: -; abundance: -; v_gene: TRBV18; CDR3nt: TGTGCCAGCTCACCAGGGGACGGCTACACCTTC; CDR3aa: CASSPGDGYTF
j_gene: TRBJ2-1; d_gene: TRBD2; abundance: few; v_gene: TRBV7-9; CDR3nt: TGTGCCAGCAGCCCAGGGACTAGCGCTAGCTCCTACAATGAGCAGTTCTTC; CDR3aa: CASSPGTSASSYNEQFF
j_gene: TRBJ2-5; d_gene: -; abundance: -; v_gene: TRBV19; CDR3nt: TGTGCCAGTAGTTCTCCCGAAACTCAAGAGACCCAGTACTTC; CDR3aa: CASSSPETQETQYF
j_gene: TRBJ2-2; d_gene: -; abundance: -; v_gene: TRBV29-1; CDR3nt: TGCAGCGTTGGGGGCGGGTCTGGGAACACCGGGGAGCTGTTTTTT; CDR3aa: CSVGGGSGNTGELFF
j_gene: TRBJ1-3; d_gene: -; abundance: -; v_gene: TRBV6-5; CDR3nt: TGTGCCAGCAGTTACTCAGAATCTGGAAACACCATATATTTT; CDR3aa: CASSYSESGNTIYF
j_gene: TRBJ2-7; d_gene: TRBD1; abundance: -; v_gene: TRBV28; CDR3nt: TGTGCCAGCAGTTTATCGGGGACAGGATCCTACGAGCAGTACTTC; CDR3aa: CASSLSGTGSYEQYF
j_gene: TRBJ2-1; d_gene: TRBD1; abundance: -; v_gene: TRBV6-1; CDR3nt: TGTGCCAGCAGTGCGACAGGGGGGAACAATGAGCAGTTCTTC; CDR3aa: CASSATGGNNEQFF
j_gene: TRBJ2-4; d_gene: -; abundance: once; v_gene: TRBV2; CDR3nt: TGTGCCAGCAGTACAGGGCAGCTAGCCAAAAACATTCAGTACTTC; CDR3aa: CASSTGQLAKNIQYF